The next 13 T cell receptor beta chains were all read from a single sample in a study of Graves' ophthalmopathy and Graves' hyperthyroidism. Beta-chain TCR CDR3 regions were amplified from RNA transcripts. The authors performed first-round RT-PCR with HTBI primers and then a second-round multiplex PCR. TCRdb reprocessed the multiplex PCR reads with MiXCR, giving one entry per CDR3 protein. Of over a million distinct CDR3 sequences in the sample, 35% to 40% are singletons; the top ten hold approximately 12%. Sequencing was carried out using peripheral blood or thyroid tissue (not recorded which). These receptors were taken from an adult man with Graves' hyperthyroidism.

This clonotype was seen many times. V and J are TRBV4-3 and TRBJ1-1, with D unclear. Per the germline V gene, CDR1 is LGHNA and CDR2 is YSLEER. Trimming left V 3 bases short and J 2 bases short, with 13 bases between. The CDR3 spans 15 residues. The CDR3 protein is CASSQTGLGNTEAFF. The CDR3 DNA sequence: TGCGCCAGCAGCCAGACGGGGTTAGGTAACACTGAAGCTTTCTTT.

The V and J genes are TRBV10-3 and TRBJ2-7, with 11 bases lining up with TRBD2. The germline gives CDR1 ENHRY, CDR2 SYGVKD. The CDR3 loop spans 17 amino acids. J lost 2 bases, V lost 11 bases, and 17 bases had no gene match. Here the CDR3 reads CAGSPTRLAGNPYEQYF. The DNA for the CDR3 is TGTGCCGGCAGTCCAACCAGACTAGCGGGGAATCCCTACGAGCAGTACTTC.

On this clonotype itself: A junction end diverges from the germline sequence, so it may reflect a read error. This sequence joins TRBV9 and TRBJ2-2; TRBD1 might be the D (5 bases). CDR1 and CDR2 from the germline V gene are SGDLS and YYNGEE. The CDR3 is made up of 15 amino acids. CDR3: CTSSRTGFDTGELFF. As DNA, the CDR3 is TGTACCAGCAGCCGCACAGGTTTCGACACCGGGGAGCTGTTTTTT.

The rearrangement links TRBV9 to TRBJ2-3; D perhaps matches TRBD2 (5 bases). The CDR3 sequence is 15 residues long. Germline V CDR1 and CDR2: SGDLS, YYNGEE. The V gene lost 0 bases and the J gene lost 0 bases, with 8 bases spanning the gap. The CDR3 is CASSVGGSSTDTQYF. Here the CDR3 DNA reads TGTGCCAGCAGCGTAGGTGGGAGCAGCACAGATACGCAGTATTTT.

This clonotype has only a few counts. The J gene is TRBJ1-1, the V gene TRBV7-2; 7 bases are a match to TRBD1. CDR3 length: 15 residues. V shed 6 bases and J 2 bases; nucleotides not matched to a gene: 9. Germline lookup yields CDR1 SGHTA and CDR2 FQGNSA. CDR3 nucleotides: TGTGCCAGCAGTTTTAACCCAGGGGGAAACACTGAAGCTTTCTTT. Encoded protein: CASSFNPGGNTEAFF.

Remarks on this clonotype: Sequence at one end of the junction differs from germline and may be a read error. The chain recombines TRBV9 with TRBJ2-2; tentative D call: TRBD2 (6 bases). In germline, CDR1 is SGDLS, CDR2 YYNGEE. The CDR3 totals 17 residues. CDR3 nucleotides: TGTGCCAGCAGCACACCCCTACTAGGGGTTAACACCGGGGAGGTGTTTTTT. It yields the protein CASSTPLLGVNTGEVFF.

The chain combines TRBV29-1 with TRBJ1-2; D is ambiguous. The CDR3 contains 14 residues. With 4 bases removed from V and 0 bases from J, the gap between germline ends came to 12 bases. Germline values: CDR1 SQVTM, CDR2 ANQGSEA. CDR3 bases: TGCAGCGTTGTGTCCCTGGAGCCTAACTATGGCTACACCTTC. Its protein is CSVVSLEPNYGYTF.

The V and J genes are TRBV30 and TRBJ1-1; possibly TRBD1 for D (6 bases). Per the germline V gene, CDR1 is GTSNPN and CDR2 is SVGIG (reference sequence). V lost 3 bases, J lost 1 base, and 12 bases lay in between. This CDR3 contains 14 residues. In DNA form, the CDR3 reads TGTGCCTGGAGCGCGGGACAACCGAACACTGAAGCTTTCTTT. Translated, it gives CAWSAGQPNTEAFF.

This clonotype was recorded only once. The chain carries TRBV7-2 and TRBJ2-3; TRBD2 might be the D (6 bases). CDR1 and CDR2 from the germline V gene are SGHTA and FQGNSA. The CDR3 runs to 15 residues. V lost 0 bases, J lost 0 bases, and 7 bases lay in between. CDR3 residues: CASSLAGLSTDTQYF. The CDR3 nucleotides read TGTGCCAGCAGCTTAGCTGGACTAAGCACAGATACGCAGTATTTT.

In nucleotides, the CDR3 is TGTGCCAGCAGCGAGGGGCCGTACCCCTACGAGCAGTACTTC. This encodes CASSEGPYPYEQYF. The chain carries TRBV11-2 and TRBJ2-7, with D perhaps given as TRBD1 or TRBD2 (5 bases each). This CDR3 region has 14 residues. CDR1 is SGHAT and CDR2 is FQNNGV in the germline V gene. Trimming shortened V by 5 bases and J by 2 bases, and 13 bases separated the two germline ends.

This clonotype was recorded at least ten times. The chain employs TRBV7-2 and TRBJ2-7; D perhaps matches TRBD1 (5 bases). Germline CDR1 reads SGHTA; CDR2 reads FQGNSA. Trimming stripped 3 bases from V and 2 bases from J, with 14 bases between. The CDR3 totals 15 residues. Here the CDR3 reads CASSLRDSTAYEQYF. The CDR3 DNA sequence: TGTGCCAGCAGCTTGAGAGACAGTACGGCCTACGAGCAGTACTTC.

V gene TRBV29-1 combines with J gene TRBJ2-5, with D perhaps matching TRBD2 (5 bases). This CDR3 has 13 residues. The V gene lost 6 bases and the J gene lost 9 bases, with 20 bases spanning the gap. Germline V lookup: CDR1 SQVTM, CDR2 ANQGSEA. The CDR3 region has the DNA TGCAGCGTCCGCCCCTCAGGACTTAGAGCCCAGTACTTC. Its protein product is CSVRPSGLRAQYF.

The V call is TRBV12-3 or TRBV12-4, the J call TRBJ1-2; 8 bases match TRBD1. CDR3 size: 15 residues. Trimming removed 5 bases from V and 8 bases from J; junction bases left unmatched: 13. The CDR3 loop is CASSPLDRGTRGYTF. The CDR3 DNA reads as TGTGCCAGCAGTCCCCTAGACAGGGGAACCAGGGGCTACACCTTC.